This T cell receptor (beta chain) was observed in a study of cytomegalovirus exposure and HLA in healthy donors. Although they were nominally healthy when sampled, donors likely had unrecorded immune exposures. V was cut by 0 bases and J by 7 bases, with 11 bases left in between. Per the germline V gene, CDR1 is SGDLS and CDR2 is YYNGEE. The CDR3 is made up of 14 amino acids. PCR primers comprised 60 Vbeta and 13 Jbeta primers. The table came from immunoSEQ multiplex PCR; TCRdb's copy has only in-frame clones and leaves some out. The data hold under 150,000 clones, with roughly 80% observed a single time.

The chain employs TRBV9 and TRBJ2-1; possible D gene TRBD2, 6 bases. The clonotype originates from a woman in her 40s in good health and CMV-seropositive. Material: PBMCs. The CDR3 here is CASSVAGDENEQFF. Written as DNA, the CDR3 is TGTGCCAGCAGCGTAGCGGGAGATGAAAATGAGCAGTTCTTC.